Sequencing of this TCR beta chain was carried out in a study of shared clonotypes between healthy human individuals. At the level of the study: Donors consisted of two women and three men between 18 and 49. Study-wide findings and caveats: Richness estimates generally favored naive over memory subsets. Non-shared clonotypes showed lower generation probabilities than clonotypes common to all four donors.

As concerns this clone: Its antigen remains unknown.

Repertoires were generated with immunoSEQ multiplex PCR, while TCRdb's copy carries only in-frame clones and drops some. The top ten clones hold 0.39% of a sample with 2.3 million or so clones, 93% of them seen once. This sequence originates from a man aged 18 to 29 in good health. Some clones in this sample may be carry-over from other donors' samples. The material sequenced was naive CD4+ T cells from PBMCs. Described subset: CD45RA+ positively selected.

CDR3 protein: CASSLLREEAFF. In DNA form, the CDR3 reads TGTGCCAGCAGTTTATTGCGGGAAGAAGCTTTCTTT. The chain joins TRBV28 to TRBJ1-1; D uncertain. There are 12 residues in the CDR3. Between the trimmed V and J ends, which lost 1 base and 8 bases, there was a span of 8 bases. Germline-derived CDR1 and CDR2 are MDHEN and SYDVKM.